These 31 T cell receptor beta chains originate from one sample sequenced in a study of blood T cells in healthy people across ages. Through a sample-barcoded 5' primer and a J-beta primer mix, a second PCR was run for roughly 6 to 12 cycles. Each CDR3 protein gets one entry after TCRdb re-called the 5' RACE reads with MiXCR. The data contain around 500,000 distinct CDR3 sequences, around half of them singletons. Sequenced sample: blood. These receptors came from a man older than 75 in good health.

The J gene is TRBJ2-7, the V gene TRBV5-1; 15 positions match TRBD2. The CDR3 consists of 18 residues. Trimming took 4 bases from V and 0 from J; bases not matched to a gene: 8. Germline CDR1 reads SGHRS; CDR2 reads YFSETQ. The CDR3: CASSPSGTSGRSSYEQYF. The DNA for the CDR3 is TGCGCCAGCAGCCCCTCCGGGACTAGCGGGAGGAGCTCCTACGAGCAGTACTTC.

The rearrangement links TRBV15 to TRBJ2-1, with 9 bases fitting TRBD2. The J call is in doubt because the DNA end fits TRBJ2-7 better. From germline, CDR1 is LNHNV and CDR2 YYDKDF (reference sequence). This CDR3 contains 18 residues. In nucleotides, the CDR3 is TGTGCCACCAGCAGAGATGTCCCAAGCGGGGGGATCTACAATGAGCAGTACTTC. Its protein product is CATSRDVPSGGIYNEQYF.

The chain has TRBV20-1 and TRBJ1-1; possible D gene TRBD1, 5 bases. Trimming took 3 bases from V and 9 from J, leaving 14 bases between them. The CDR3 loop spans 12 amino acids. Germline V lookup: CDR1 DFQATT, CDR2 SNEGSKA (reference sequence). This chain's CDR3 is CSARGGGWKAFF. The DNA of the CDR3 is TGCAGTGCTAGGGGCGGGGGATGGAAAGCTTTCTTT.

This clonotype was seen only a few times. The CDR3 region has the DNA TGTGCCACCAGTGAGAGAGCCGTTGGGGTTTACAATGAGCAGTTCTTC. Encoded protein: CATSERAVGVYNEQFF. The V and J genes are TRBV24-1 and TRBJ2-1; no clear D. The CDR3 length is 16 residues. V was trimmed by 4 bases and J by 4 bases, leaving 16 bases between them. Germline CDR1 is KGHDR and CDR2 is SFDVKD.

The table lists this clonotype with a few counts. The chain uses TRBV20-1 and TRBJ2-3; D unclear. V lost 5 bases and J lost 6, with 9 bases in between. CDR3 length: 11 residues. Germline V gives CDR1 DFQATT, CDR2 SNEGSKA (reference sequence). CDR3 amino acids: CSAHHGDTQYF. Here the CDR3 DNA reads TGCAGTGCTCACCACGGTGATACGCAGTATTTT.

The V and J genes are TRBV18 and TRBJ1-4; perhaps TRBD1 as D (5 bases). CDR3 size: 14 residues. Trimming cost V 3 bases and J 6 bases, with 11 bases left between them. Looked up from germline, CDR1 is KGHSH and CDR2 is LQKENI. DNA of the CDR3: TGTGCCAGCTCACCCTTCAGGGATGATGAAAAACTGTTTTTT. Protein product: CASSPFRDDEKLFF. The whole variable domain, remainder taken from reference TRBV18 and TRBJ1-4, is NAGVMQNPRHLVRRRGQEARLRCSPMKGHSHVYWYRQLPEEGLKFMVYLQKENIIDESGMPKERFSAEFPKEGPSILRIQQVVRGDSAAYFCASSPFRDDEKLFFGSGTQLSVL.

The chain is built from TRBV7-8 and TRBJ2-7; no definite D call. The CDR3 has 16 residues. V was shortened by 5 bases and J by 3 bases, with 20 bases between the two germline ends. Germline lookup yields CDR1 SGHVS and CDR2 FQNEAQ. CDR3 residues: CASSKLHSDKDYEQYF. CDR3 bases: TGTGCCAGCAGCAAGCTCCACTCTGACAAGGACTACGAGCAGTACTTC. Together with reference TRBV7-8 and TRBJ2-7, the CDR3 gives the full variable domain: GAGVSQSPRYKVAKRGQDVALRCDPISGHVSLFWYQQALGQGPEFLTYFQNEAQLDKSGLPSDRFFAERPEGSVSTLKIQRTQQEDSAVYLCASSKLHSDKDYEQYFGPGTRLTVT.

CDR3 DNA: TGTGCCAGCAGTTTATCGGACACCCTGAACACCGGGGAGCTGTTTTTT. As protein: CASSLSDTLNTGELFF. The gene calls are TRBV12-3 or TRBV12-4 and TRBJ2-2, with D possibly matching TRBD1 (5 bases). This CDR3 contains 16 residues. The V end lost 2 bases, the J end lost 1 base, and 11 bases lay between the germline ends.

The V gene is TRBV7-3, the J gene TRBJ2-5; 9 nucleotides align to TRBD1. V dropped 0 bases and J dropped 4; count of bases not matched to a gene: 6. The CDR3 runs to 16 residues. Germline CDR1 is SGHTA and CDR2 is FQGTGA. The CDR3 nucleotides are TGTGCCAGCAGCTTAACAAAAGGGACAGGGAGAGAGACCCAGTACTTC. It yields the protein CASSLTKGTGRETQYF.

The chain is built from TRBV15 and TRBJ1-5; no firm D call. The CDR3 loop spans 14 amino acids. Germline V CDR1 and CDR2: LNHNV, YYDKDF (reference sequence). V lost 7 bases and J lost 0, with 10 bases in between. The CDR3, as DNA: TGTGCCACCATGGAGGCATATAGCAATCAGCCCCAGCATTTT. It codes for CATMEAYSNQPQHF.

The chain has TRBV11-2 and TRBJ2-7; TRBD1 is a possible D gene (6 bases). The CDR3 runs to 15 residues. The ends were cut back, 7 bases at V and 0 bases at J, with 16 bases in the middle. Germline V lookup: CDR1 SGHAT, CDR2 FQNNGV. The DNA of the CDR3 is TGTGCCAGCACCGCCCCGACAGGAGTCTCCTACGAGCAGTACTTC. Protein product: CASTAPTGVSYEQYF.

The sample holds a few counts of this clonotype. This rearrangement joins TRBV5-1 to TRBJ2-7, with 13 bases matching TRBD2. The CDR3 totals 16 residues. CDR1 is SGHRS, CDR2 YFSETQ, per germline. V lost 3 bases to trimming and J lost 4 bases; unmatched junction nucleotides: 7. CDR3 region: CASSSQTSGGYYEQYF. For the CDR3, the DNA is TGCGCCAGCAGCTCGCAGACTAGCGGGGGGTATTACGAGCAGTACTTC.

In nucleotides, the CDR3 is TGTGCCAGCAGGCCGAGACAAGAGACCCAGTACTTC. Its protein product is CASRPRQETQYF. This chain uses TRBV28 with TRBJ2-5; D gene ambiguous. The V end lost 6 bases, the J end lost 2 bases, and 7 bases lay between the germline ends. The CDR3 spans 12 residues. Germline CDR1 MDHEN, CDR2 SYDVKM.

The CDR3 sequence is CASSSGLAGIGDTQYF. The CDR3 bases are TGTGCCAGCAGTAGCGGACTAGCGGGAATTGGAGATACGCAGTATTTT. The chain recombines TRBV6-2 or TRBV6-3 with TRBJ2-3; TRBD2 matches 12 bases. Germline V lookup: CDR1 MNHEY, CDR2 SVGEGT. Trimming at V came to 5 bases and at J to 5 bases, leaving 8 bases not matched to a gene. CDR3 size: 16 residues.

The CDR3 DNA reads TGCGCCAGCAGCCAAGATCAGACCAGGGATGAGCAGTTCTTC. Translation: CASSQDQTRDEQFF. This sequence joins TRBV4-1 and TRBJ2-1; the D gene is possibly TRBD1 (5 bases). V was clipped by 0 bases and J by 8 bases, with 11 bases between them. Germline V gene lookup returns CDR1 MGHRA and CDR2 YSYEKL. CDR3 length equals 14 residues.

Note on this clonotype: The junction shows a germline mismatch at one end, possibly a read error. CDR3 residues: CASTYTGESTEAFF. CDR3 bases: TGTGCCAGCACTTACACAGGGGAGAGCACTGAAGCTTTCTTT. The chain uses TRBV6-5 and TRBJ1-1, with 7 bases fitting TRBD1. Germline V gene data show CDR1 as MNHEY and CDR2 as SVGAGI. This CDR3 spans 14 amino acids.

The chain has TRBV28 and TRBJ1-6; D gene uncertain. The CDR3 length is 14 residues. From germline, CDR1 is MDHEN and CDR2 SYDVKM. Trimming cost V 6 bases and J 3 bases, with 9 bases left between them. The CDR3 loop reads CASSAAVYNSPLHF. The CDR3 DNA sequence: TGTGCCAGCAGCGCGGCGGTCTATAATTCACCCCTCCACTTT.

This clonotype was recorded a few times. V is TRBV12-3 or TRBV12-4 and J is TRBJ2-1; 7 bases are shared with TRBD2. V lost 3 bases to trimming and J lost 7 bases; unmatched junction nucleotides: 3. The CDR3 has 13 amino acids. The CDR3 nucleotides read TGTGCCAGCAGTTTTCCCGGGGGGAATGAGCAGTTCTTC. It translates to CASSFPGGNEQFF.

This clonotype was observed once. A read error may explain this, as a much larger clone is one base away. The chain joins TRBV10-3 to TRBJ2-1; tentative D call: TRBD2 (6 bases). The CDR3 totals 13 residues. Germline V gives CDR1 ENHRY, CDR2 SYGVKD. The ends were cut back, 0 bases at V and 10 bases at J, with 10 bases in the middle. The CDR3 region has the DNA TGTGCCATCAGTGAGTCGACTAGGAAGGAGCAGTTCTTC. It is translated as CAISESTRKEQFF.

The rearrangement links TRBV7-2 to TRBJ2-5, with 11 bases matching TRBD1. Germline lookup yields CDR1 SGHTA and CDR2 FQGNSA. This CDR3 is built from 14 residues. V was clipped by 7 bases and J by 6 bases; unmatched bases: 7. Here the CDR3 reads CASTWDRGVKTQYF. The CDR3 DNA is TGTGCCAGCACCTGGGACAGGGGGGTCAAGACCCAGTACTTC.

Many counts were recorded for this clonotype. The rearrangement joins TRBV14 to TRBJ2-5; D remains ambiguous. Germline V CDR1 and CDR2: SGHDN, FVKESK. The CDR3 has 15 residues. V gave up 0 bases and J gave up 4 bases, with 12 bases separating them. The CDR3 DNA follows: TGTGCCAGCAGCCAAGATCTGGGCTTTCCAGAGACCCAGTACTTC. Translation: CASSQDLGFPETQYF.

The J gene is TRBJ2-3, the V gene TRBV10-3; TRBD2 aligns across 8 bases. Trimming took 6 bases from V and 1 from J; bases not matched to a gene: 3. This CDR3 has 14 residues. From germline, CDR1 is ENHRY and CDR2 SYGVKD. This CDR3 is CAIRKTSGTDTQYF. CDR3 sequence (DNA): TGTGCCATCAGGAAGACTAGCGGCACAGATACGCAGTATTTT.

This chain connects TRBV5-1 to TRBJ2-3; no reliable D call. There are 12 residues in the CDR3. CDR1 is SGHRS, CDR2 YFSETQ, per germline. Trimming took 7 bases from V and 6 from J, leaving 12 bases between them. CDR3: CASGGLGDTQYF. As DNA, the CDR3 is TGCGCCAGCGGTGGGTTGGGGGATACGCAGTATTTT.

This clonotype came up a few times. The V and J genes are TRBV20-1 and TRBJ2-3; 9 bases align to TRBD1. J gave up 2 bases and V 5 bases, and 8 bases lay outside the gene matches. The germline CDR1 and CDR2 sequences are DFQATT and SNEGSKA (reference sequence). This CDR3 spans 15 amino acids. The CDR3 sequence is CSAPRTGAVTDTQYF. CDR3 DNA sequence: TGCAGTGCTCCACGGACAGGGGCTGTCACAGATACGCAGTATTTT.

This clonotype has just a few counts. The gene calls are TRBV7-2 and TRBJ2-7, with D unclear. Germline lookup yields CDR1 SGHTA and CDR2 FQGNSA. The CDR3 runs 15 residues. V was pared by 4 bases and J by 2 bases, with 15 bases between. The CDR3 nucleotides read TGTGCCAGCAGCTCGGCTACCCAGGAAGCCTACGAGCAGTACTTC. Encoded protein: CASSSATQEAYEQYF.

Comment on this clonotype: A much bigger clone sits one base away, suggesting this may be a read error. This chain links TRBV29-1 with TRBJ2-5, with D possibly matching TRBD1 (6 bases). This CDR3 is built from 14 residues. V was cut by 6 bases and J by 4 bases, with 18 bases left in between. CDR1 and CDR2 (germline): SQVTM, ANQGSEA. This CDR3 reads CSVAPGHLPETQYF. The CDR3 bases are TGCAGCGTCGCTCCGGGACACCTCCCAGAGACCCAGTACTTC.

This sequence joins TRBV4-3 and TRBJ2-3, with TRBD1 identical over 9 bases. The CDR3 loop spans 16 amino acids. Germline CDR1 reads LGHNA; CDR2 reads YSLEER. V shed 1 base and J 2 bases; nucleotides not matched to a gene: 4. Here the CDR3 DNA reads TGCGCCAGCAGCCAAGGACAGGGGGAAGACACAGATACGCAGTATTTT. Amino acid sequence: CASSQGQGEDTDTQYF.

The V and J genes are TRBV18 and TRBJ1-3; D ambiguous. The CDR3 consists of 15 residues. The V gene's germline CDR1 is KGHSH and CDR2 LQKENI. V gave up 3 bases and J gave up 3 bases, with 12 bases separating them. CDR3 nucleotides: TGTGCCAGCTCACCCGGCAGAGCCCTTGGAAACACCATATATTTT. This encodes CASSPGRALGNTIYF.

Only a few counts were recorded for this clonotype. The J gene is TRBJ2-7, the V gene TRBV4-3; the D is unclear. Per the germline V gene, CDR1 is LGHNA and CDR2 is YSLEER. There are 14 residues in the CDR3. Trimming stripped 2 bases from V and 8 bases from J, with 16 bases between. The CDR3 loop is CASSQSTDAIKQYF. The CDR3 nucleotides are TGCGCCAGCAGCCAATCAACGGACGCCATCAAGCAGTACTTC.

This sequence joins TRBV2 and TRBJ2-2; 7 bases fit TRBD2. After removal of 7 bases from V and 5 bases from J, the junction contained 13 bases not matched to a gene. This CDR3 has 16 amino acids. Germline-derived CDR1 and CDR2 are SNHLY and FYNNEI. The CDR3 nucleotides read TGTGCCAGCAAGGGGCCCGCGGGAGTAGGGACCGGGGAGCTGTTTTTT. Translated, it gives CASKGPAGVGTGELFF.

This chain links TRBV20-1 with TRBJ2-7; D gene uncertain. Per the germline V gene, CDR1 is DFQATT and CDR2 is SNEGSKA (reference sequence). V dropped 6 bases and J dropped 2 bases, with 17 bases sitting between them. The CDR3 extends over 14 amino acids. DNA of the CDR3: TGCAGTGCCACCCATACCGGGCCTGCCTACGAGCAGTACTTC. Translating gives CSATHTGPAYEQYF.